Sequencing of this T cell receptor beta chain was carried out in a study of a mutant IDH1 vaccine in newly diagnosed glioma. Study-wide background: The sex distribution of treated patients was about 62% male and about 38% female, with a mean age of 40.4 years. Standard pretreatment was either radiotherapy, temozolomide, or, for most, radiochemotherapy with temozolomide.

V lost 2 bases and J lost 4; bases outside the gene matches: 6. Germline-derived CDR1 and CDR2 are GTSNPN and SVGIG (reference sequence). CDR3 length equals 15 residues. The table came from immunoSEQ multiplex PCR; TCRdb's copy has only in-frame clones and leaves some out. This table has over 55,000 clones, 80% to 90% appearing once. The study, taken as a whole, reports: In just under 95% of patients, immune responses induced by the vaccine occurred. Shifts in the top peripheral T cell clonotypes seemed unrelated to pseudoprogression.

This clone showed up just a few times. Its antigen remains unknown. Time point: baseline, week 1 (first vaccination visit). Indicated treatment: pre-vaccination baseline after standard-of-care therapy. The chain combines TRBV30 with TRBJ1-5, with TRBD1 matching 9 bases. The sample consisted of peripheral blood mononuclear cells (PBMCs), taken from a glioma patient treated with radiotherapy, temozolomide or both. The sequence was collected from a woman younger than 30 with glioma. Some clones in this sample may be carry-over from other donors' samples. DNA of the CDR3: TGTGCCTGGAGTAAAGGGACAGGGTATAATCAGCCCCAGCATTTT. Residues: CAWSKGTGYNQPQHF.